Below, 26 T cell receptor beta chains from the same sample are listed, as sequenced in a study of monozygotic twins with inflammatory bowel disease. TCRdb reprocessed the 5' RACE reads; each CDR3 protein has one entry and no DNA is given. The sample shows over 200,000 distinct CDR3 sequences, and approximately 1.6% sits with its ten largest clones. What was sequenced was blood. All receptors derive from a human donor with ulcerative colitis or Crohn's disease, or a healthy co-twin of an affected twin (not recorded which).

The chain joins TRBV6-1 to TRBJ1-5. The CDR3 extends over 16 amino acids. CDR1 and CDR2 (germline): MNHNS, SASEGT. CDR3 region: CASTERSISANQPQHF.

The J gene is TRBJ1-4, the V gene TRBV7-9; TCRdb proposes TRBD1, but this gene call is untestable without DNA. There are 15 residues in the CDR3. The V gene's germline CDR1 is SEHNR and CDR2 FQNEAQ (reference sequence). CDR3 sequence reads: CASSSPGLENEKLFF.

The rearrangement uses TRBV5-1 and TRBJ2-7; TCRdb returns TRBD2, unconfirmable since there is no DNA. The germline V gene encodes CDR1 SGHRS and CDR2 YFSETQ. The CDR3 is made up of 15 amino acids. The CDR3 here is CASSFLASGAYEQYF.

This chain joins TRBV5-5 and TRBJ2-1; without DNA, the TCRdb call of TRBD2 cannot be checked. Per the germline V gene, CDR1 is SGHKS and CDR2 is YYEKEE (reference sequence). The CDR3 spans 13 residues. This chain's CDR3 is CASSSRIAREQFF.

This chain connects TRBV20-1 to TRBJ1-6; the D gene TCRdb calls, TRBD1, cannot be checked with no DNA. Germline CDR1 DFQATT, CDR2 SNEGSKA (reference sequence). This CDR3 spans 16 amino acids. CDR3 sequence: CSAKPGRQDLNSPLHF.

The chain uses TRBV12-3 or TRBV12-4 and TRBJ2-2; TCRdb calls TRBD2, which cannot be checked without DNA. This CDR3 has 16 residues. The CDR3: CASGAAGTVNTGELFF.

V and J are TRBV12-3 or TRBV12-4 and TRBJ1-2; TCRdb returns TRBD1, unconfirmable since there is no DNA. The CDR3 has 14 amino acids. CDR3: CASSSGPLPGGYTF.

The CDR3 reads CASSPESWTAYEQYF. The chain carries TRBV7-6 and TRBJ2-7; as DNA is missing, the TRBD1 call by TCRdb cannot be tested. This CDR3 has 15 residues. The germline V gene has CDR1 SGHVS and CDR2 FNYEAQ.

The rearrangement links TRBV7-8 to TRBJ2-1; as DNA is missing, the TRBD2 call by TCRdb cannot be tested. CDR3 length: 16 amino acids. From germline, CDR1 is SGHVS and CDR2 FQNEAQ. The CDR3 sequence: CASSFASSGGTNEQFF.

V and J are TRBV10-3 and TRBJ1-1. The CDR3 sequence is 15 residues long. In germline, CDR1 is ENHRY, CDR2 SYGVKD. The CDR3 loop is CAISESMGGGDEAFF.

The chain employs TRBV7-3 and TRBJ2-2; TCRdb reports TRBD2, a call that lacks DNA to check it against. Looked up from germline, CDR1 is SGHTA and CDR2 is FQGTGA. This CDR3 contains 17 residues. CDR3 region: CASSLSAGGATDGELFF. Drawing the rest from reference TRBV7-3 and TRBJ2-2, the complete variable domain is GAGVSQTPSNKVTEKGKYVELRCDPISGHTALYWYRQSLGQGPEFLIYFQGTGAADDSGLPNDRFFAVRPEGSVSTLKIQRTERGDSAVYLCASSLSAGGATDGELFFGEGSRLTVL.

The chain is built from TRBV25-1 and TRBJ1-1; no DNA is available, so the TRBD1 call from TCRdb remains unchecked. The CDR3 runs to 16 residues. Germline V gene lookup returns CDR1 MGHDK and CDR2 SYGVNS. The CDR3: CASSEYGITRNTEAFF.

The chain carries TRBV6-5 and TRBJ2-3; lacking DNA, the TRBD1 call made by TCRdb goes unchecked. Germline assignment: CDR1 MNHEY and CDR2 SVGAGI. The CDR3 has 14 residues. The chain's CDR3 is CASSYSATGLTQYF.

The genes are TRBV12-3 or TRBV12-4 and TRBJ1-2; TCRdb selects TRBD1, and the lack of DNA leaves this call unchecked. The CDR3 length is 12 residues. CDR3 region: CASRAGGRGYTF.

This rearrangement joins TRBV7-2 to TRBJ1-1. The CDR3 runs to 14 residues. Germline V CDR1 and CDR2: SGHTA, FQGNSA. CDR3 in amino acids: CASRRGVSNTEAFF.

J is TRBJ2-5 and V is TRBV12-3 or TRBV12-4; TCRdb names TRBD1, which stays unverified in the absence of DNA. The CDR3 runs to 18 residues. CDR3 loop: CASSPRRVGRGLQETQYF.

J is TRBJ1-5 and V is TRBV20-1; the TCRdb call, TRBD1, lacks DNA for checking. There are 15 residues in the CDR3. Germline CDR1 reads DFQATT; CDR2 reads SNEGSKA (reference sequence). This CDR3 is CSASVRGGGNQPQHF.

This chain uses TRBV29-1 with TRBJ2-7. Germline V gene data show CDR1 as SQVTM and CDR2 as ANQGSEA. This CDR3 contains 15 residues. CDR3 in amino acids: CSVEVPDRISYEQYF.

V usage is TRBV9 and J usage is TRBJ1-5. Germline V gene sequence: CDR1 SGDLS, CDR2 YYNGEE. This CDR3 region has 14 residues. CDR3 residues: CASSVEGSDQPQHF.

The CDR3 loop reads CASSPGLTRETQYF. This rearrangement joins TRBV7-7 to TRBJ2-5; as DNA is missing, the TRBD2 call by TCRdb cannot be tested. The CDR3 consists of 14 residues. CDR1 and CDR2 (germline): SSHAT, FNYEAQ (reference sequence). The whole variable domain, filled in from reference TRBV7-7 and TRBJ2-5, reads GAGVSQSPRYKVTKRGQDVTLRCDPISSHATLYWYQQALGQGPEFLTYFNYEAQPDKSGLPSDRFSAERPEGSISTLTIQRTEQRDSAMYRCASSPGLTRETQYFGPGTRLLVL.

The J gene is TRBJ2-3, the V gene TRBV3-1; the TRBD1 assignment by TCRdb is unverifiable without DNA. The CDR3 has 15 residues. Germline loops: CDR1 LGHDT, CDR2 YNNKEL (reference sequence). The CDR3: CASSQERGARDTQYF.

The J gene is TRBJ1-2, the V gene TRBV19. Germline assignment: CDR1 LNHDA and CDR2 SQIVND (reference sequence). The CDR3 runs to 13 residues. The CDR3 reads CASSSWAEYGYTF.

CDR3 sequence: CASSRQVNQPQHF. The rearrangement uses TRBV2 and TRBJ1-5; the TCRdb call, TRBD1, lacks DNA for checking. Germline V gene sequence: CDR1 SNHLY, CDR2 FYNNEI. The CDR3 is made up of 13 amino acids.

This rearrangement joins TRBV27 to TRBJ2-5; TCRdb selects TRBD1, and the lack of DNA leaves this call unchecked. This CDR3 is built from 15 residues. Germline V gene data show CDR1 as MNHEY and CDR2 as SMNVEV (reference sequence). This CDR3 reads CAGSHAGMRGETQYF.

The chain combines TRBV7-2 with TRBJ2-4; TCRdb's D call, TRBD1, is unchecked because there is no DNA. Germline V gene lookup returns CDR1 SGHTA and CDR2 FQGNSA. CDR3 size: 13 residues. The CDR3 here is CASSVNRVNIQYF. The variable domain in full, completed from reference TRBV7-2 and TRBJ2-4, reads GAGVSQSPSNKVTEKGKDVELRCDPISGHTALYWYRQSLGQGLEFLIYFQGNSAPDKSGLPSDRFSAERTGGSVSTLTIQRTQQEDSAVYLCASSVNRVNIQYFGAGTRLSVL.

The chain recombines TRBV12-3 or TRBV12-4 with TRBJ2-7; TCRdb's D call, TRBD1, is unchecked because there is no DNA. The CDR3 sequence is 14 residues long. The chain's CDR3 is CASSLWDRGREQYF.